The 30 T cell receptor beta chains in this list originate from one sample, sequenced in a study of vaccination and CD4 T cells after COVID-19. Their cognate antigens are unknown. With the Oncomine TCR Beta short-read assay, DNA from cultured CD4+ T cells was sequenced. TCRdb recomputed calls from the PCR reads with MiXCR, one row per CDR3 protein. The sample yields about 18,000 distinct CDR3 sequences, around 50% seen once. Treatment reported: roughly 10-day PBMC culture with coronavirus spike peptide pools or control peptides (ViraFEST assay). Sequencing was performed on CD4+ T cells from blood, cultured in vitro. The receptors were sampled from a human donor who had recovered from COVID-19.

This clonotype appeared a single time. V is TRBV18 and J is TRBJ1-1; TRBD1 matches 8 bases. Germline CDR1 KGHSH, CDR2 LQKENI. The junction had 5 bases not matched to a gene; V was cut back by 6 bases and J by 5 bases. The CDR3 has 13 residues. DNA of the CDR3: TGTGCCAGCTCCCGGACAGGGAAGACTGAAGCTTTCTTT. Its protein is CASSRTGKTEAFF.

This chain connects TRBV2 to TRBJ2-3; 16 nucleotides line up with TRBD2. The CDR3 totals 19 residues. In germline, CDR1 is SNHLY, CDR2 FYNNEI. The V and J ends lost 5 bases and 1 base, in that order; junction bases with no gene match: 9. The CDR3 DNA follows: TGTGCCAGCAGTCCTCCGGGACTAGCGGGAGGGAGGGGCACAGATACGCAGTATTTT. Protein sequence: CASSPPGLAGGRGTDTQYF.

The chain links TRBV24-1 to TRBJ2-3, with TRBD2 matching 9 bases. The CDR3 runs 15 residues. J gave up 2 bases and V 3 bases, and 2 bases lay outside the gene matches. Germline V gives CDR1 KGHDR, CDR2 SFDVKD. CDR3 nucleotide sequence: TGTGCCACCAGTGATCTAGCGGGACTCACAGATACGCAGTATTTT. Protein sequence: CATSDLAGLTDTQYF.

This clonotype occurred a few times. CDR3 residues: CASSLGTSGRSGEQYF. The CDR3 nucleotides are TGTGCCAGCAGCTTGGGGACTAGCGGGAGATCGGGCGAGCAGTACTTC. The chain employs TRBV7-8 and TRBJ2-7; 14 bases match TRBD2. After removal of 3 bases from V and 6 bases from J, the junction contained 7 bases not matched to a gene. CDR1 is SGHVS and CDR2 is FQNEAQ in the germline V gene. This CDR3 has 16 residues.

Only a few counts were recorded for this clonotype. This rearrangement joins TRBV6-1 to TRBJ1-6; D perhaps matches TRBD1 (5 bases). Per germline, CDR1 MNHNS and CDR2 SASEGT. CDR3 length: 14 amino acids. Trimming stripped 8 bases from V and 10 bases from J, with 18 bases between. The CDR3 DNA is TGTGCCAGCGGTGCAGCGGGGGGTTGGTCACCCCTCCACTTT. It specifies CASGAAGGWSPLHF.

This rearrangement joins TRBV6-1 to TRBJ1-6; D uncertain. CDR3 length: 13 residues. Germline lookup yields CDR1 MNHNS and CDR2 SASEGT. V lost 1 base to trimming and J lost 11 bases, with 9 bases between them. CDR3 DNA: TGTGCCAGCAGTGAAGGGGCCCCCACACCCCTCCACTTT. This codes for CASSEGAPTPLHF.

The genes are TRBV4-2 and TRBJ2-5; D remains ambiguous. Germline CDR1 reads LGHNA; CDR2 reads YNFKEQ. This CDR3 spans 16 amino acids. Deletions cut 1 base from V and 5 bases from J, with 17 bases between. CDR3 nucleotides: TGTGCCAGCAGCCAAGGGGCGACTCATTTTGGGGAGACCCAGTACTTC. Translated, it gives CASSQGATHFGETQYF.

This clonotype has only a few counts. The V gene is TRBV6-5, the J gene TRBJ1-4; no clear D. The germline V gene has CDR1 MNHEY and CDR2 SVGAGI. V was clipped by 2 bases and J by 0 bases, with 16 bases between them. The CDR3 covers 18 residues. CDR3: CASSYAVDLVATNEKLFF. The CDR3 nucleotides are TGTGCCAGCAGTTACGCGGTCGACCTAGTTGCAACTAATGAAAAACTGTTTTTT.

V gene TRBV6-1 combines with J gene TRBJ2-2, with 11 bases identical to TRBD1. The germline V gene encodes CDR1 MNHNS and CDR2 SASEGT. The J segment lost 3 bases and the V segment lost 6 bases, leaving 6 bases of the junction unmatched. The CDR3 spans 16 residues. CDR3 sequence (DNA): TGTGCCAGCAGCGCCTGGGACAGGGGGTACACCGGGGAGCTGTTTTTT. This sequence encodes CASSAWDRGYTGELFF.

This chain joins TRBV27 and TRBJ1-4; unclear D gene. Trimming removed 5 bases from V and 7 bases from J, with 17 bases in between. Germline values: CDR1 MNHEY, CDR2 SMNVEV (reference sequence). CDR3 size: 15 residues. In nucleotides, the CDR3 is TGTGCCAGCAGTCCGGTAACGGTTTCTGGTGAAAAACTGTTTTTT. Translation: CASSPVTVSGEKLFF.

This chain connects TRBV6-2 or TRBV6-3 to TRBJ1-4; D is uncertain. CDR1 MNHEY and CDR2 SVGEGT come from the germline V gene. Trimming pared 5 bases from V and 3 bases from J, leaving 4 bases between. The CDR3 runs to 12 residues. CDR3 in DNA: TGTGCCAGCAGTCCCCCTAATGAAAAACTGTTTTTT. Translation gives CASSPPNEKLFF.

The chain links TRBV19 to TRBJ1-1, with a weak D call TRBD1 (5 bases). Germline values: CDR1 LNHDA, CDR2 SQIVND (reference sequence). V gave up 5 bases and J gave up 1 base, with 11 bases separating them. CDR3 length equals 14 residues. The CDR3 loop reads CASSRRGGNTEAFF. The DNA of the CDR3 is TGTGCCAGTAGTCGGCGGGGGGGGAACACTGAAGCTTTCTTT.

This chain links TRBV24-1 with TRBJ2-2; D is tentatively TRBD1 or TRBD2 (5 bases each). In germline, CDR1 is KGHDR, CDR2 SFDVKD. The CDR3 extends over 19 amino acids. V lost 3 bases to trimming and J lost 6 bases, with 25 bases between them. CDR3 sequence (DNA): TGTGCCACCAGTGATCCCGGGCCAGGGCTTGGGGGAGTCGCCGGGGAGCTGTTTTTT. Encoded protein: CATSDPGPGLGGVAGELFF.

The chain links TRBV19 to TRBJ2-2; D uncertain. Germline V lookup: CDR1 LNHDA, CDR2 SQIVND (reference sequence). CDR3 length: 14 residues. Trimming took off 5 bases at V and 7 bases at J, with 14 bases between the two ends. CDR3 coding DNA: TGTGCCAGTAGTTTCGGTTTCGACGGCGGGGAGCTGTTTTTT. The encoded protein is CASSFGFDGGELFF.

V gene TRBV12-5 combines with J gene TRBJ2-7; D perhaps matches TRBD1 (5 bases). The CDR3 totals 13 residues. Germline CDR1 reads LGHNT; CDR2 reads FRNRAP. V was pared by 4 bases and J by 6 bases, with 13 bases between. CDR3 residues: CASGSDRSSEQYF. The CDR3 bases are TGTGCTAGTGGTTCAGACAGATCGAGCGAGCAGTACTTC.

This clonotype was observed once. The chain uses TRBV24-1 and TRBJ2-3, with 10 bases fitting TRBD2. The CDR3 extends over 14 amino acids. Germline V gives CDR1 KGHDR, CDR2 SFDVKD. With V trimmed by 5 bases and J by 7 bases, 5 bases remained unmatched. The CDR3 region has the DNA TGTGCCACCAGTGGGCTAGCGGGAGTGAATACGCAGTATTTT. It translates to CATSGLAGVNTQYF.

This clonotype was seen more than once but under ten times. The CDR3 DNA sequence: TGTGCCAGCAGTGTTACCGATAGCGGGTTGGGATTCGCCGAGCAGTACTTC. It translates to CASSVTDSGLGFAEQYF. This chain connects TRBV6-1 to TRBJ2-7; 7 bases are a match to TRBD2. Germline CDR1 MNHNS, CDR2 SASEGT. The trim removed 4 bases at V and 6 bases at J, leaving 18 bases unmatched. The CDR3 sequence is 17 residues long.

This chain uses TRBV6-5 with TRBJ1-2; a possible D gene is TRBD1 (6 bases). Germline CDR1 reads MNHEY; CDR2 reads SVGAGI. The CDR3 is made up of 15 amino acids. V dropped 2 bases and J dropped 5 bases, with 15 bases sitting between them. For the CDR3, the DNA is TGTGCCAGCAGTTACAAGCAGGGGTTCCCTTATGGCTACACCTTC. Amino acids: CASSYKQGFPYGYTF.

This clonotype showed up just once. The V call is TRBV5-5, the J call TRBJ1-2; 7 bases are shared with TRBD1. Unmatched junction bases numbered 7, after V lost 4 bases and J lost 4 bases. Germline-derived CDR1 and CDR2 are SGHKS and YYEKEE (reference sequence). The CDR3 runs to 14 residues. The CDR3 DNA sequence: TGTGCCAGCAGCCACGGACAGGACGGCTATGGCTACACCTTC. This gives the protein CASSHGQDGYGYTF.

The chain has TRBV19 and TRBJ2-7; D is perhaps TRBD1 (6 bases). This CDR3 contains 14 residues. Germline-derived CDR1 and CDR2 are LNHDA and SQIVND (reference sequence). Trimming shortened V by 6 bases and J by 2 bases, and 14 bases separated the two germline ends. CDR3 sequence reads: CASSTGTSPYEQYF. CDR3 nucleotides: TGTGCCAGTAGCACCGGGACAAGTCCCTACGAGCAGTACTTC.

This clonotype was picked up a small number of times. The chain couples TRBV7-9 to TRBJ2-5, with 8 bases identical to TRBD2. Per the germline V gene, CDR1 is SEHNR and CDR2 is FQNEAQ (reference sequence). This CDR3 is built from 14 residues. The J segment lost 2 bases and the V segment lost 6 bases, leaving 5 bases of the junction unmatched. As DNA, the CDR3 is TGTGCCAGCAGACGGGGACTAGAGCAAGAGACCCAGTACTTC. It translates to CASRRGLEQETQYF.

This clonotype was recorded a few times. V is TRBV7-2 and J is TRBJ1-1; D uncertain. Trimming left V 6 bases short and J 1 base short, with 12 bases between. In germline, CDR1 is SGHTA, CDR2 FQGNSA. The CDR3 spans 14 residues. The CDR3 region has the DNA TGTGCCAGCAGTCGGAGCCGGACGAACACTGAAGCTTTCTTT. Its translation: CASSRSRTNTEAFF.

The gene calls are TRBV7-3 and TRBJ2-5, with TRBD1 matching 8 bases. CDR3 size: 16 residues. From germline, CDR1 is SGHTA and CDR2 FQGTGA. V was clipped by 5 bases and J by 2 bases; unmatched bases: 10. CDR3 amino acids: CASSLSGQVRQETQYF. CDR3 bases: TGTGCCAGCAGCCTCTCGGGACAGGTCAGGCAAGAGACCCAGTACTTC.

The gene calls are TRBV11-1 and TRBJ2-5, with D possibly matching TRBD1 (5 bases). The CDR3 is 13 residues long. Germline CDR1 SGHAT, CDR2 FQDESV (reference sequence). Trimming stripped 5 bases from V and 5 bases from J, with 12 bases between. Written as DNA, the CDR3 is TGTGCCAGCAGCGCCCTGGGGCGGGAGACCCAGTACTTC. This encodes CASSALGRETQYF.

This clonotype appeared a few times. The chain is built from TRBV10-3 and TRBJ2-5; 8 positions match TRBD2. The CDR3 length is 13 residues. Per the germline V gene, CDR1 is ENHRY and CDR2 is SYGVKD. With 6 bases clipped from V and 5 bases from J, the junction kept 5 bases outside the gene matches. The CDR3 DNA follows: TGTGCCATCAGCGGCGGGAGGACGGAGACCCAGTACTTC. This codes for CAISGGRTETQYF.

This clonotype was seen only a few times. The CDR3 nucleotides are TGTGCCAGCAGGAGTCAATCGGGAGGTAAAAGGCCAGATACGCAGTATTTT. This sequence encodes CASRSQSGGKRPDTQYF. V is TRBV28 and J is TRBJ2-3; 7 nucleotides match TRBD2. With 6 bases clipped from V and 4 bases from J, the junction kept 16 bases outside the gene matches. The CDR3 runs 17 residues. Germline CDR1 MDHEN, CDR2 SYDVKM.

The V gene is TRBV27, the J gene TRBJ1-1; 10 nucleotides match TRBD1. This CDR3 region has 13 residues. V dropped 5 bases and J dropped 6; count of bases not matched to a gene: 3. Looked up from germline, CDR1 is MNHEY and CDR2 is SMNVEV (reference sequence). CDR3 in DNA: TGTGCCAGCAGTGACAGGGGGCGCGCTGAAGCTTTCTTT. It specifies CASSDRGRAEAFF.

The chain has TRBV2 and TRBJ2-3, with D maybe TRBD1 (6 bases). This CDR3 contains 15 residues. Trimming took 6 bases from V and 3 from J, leaving 16 bases between them. Germline assignment: CDR1 SNHLY and CDR2 FYNNEI. In nucleotides, the CDR3 is TGTGCCAGCAGGGATAACAGGGTGGGGACAGATACGCAGTATTTT. Protein sequence: CASRDNRVGTDTQYF.

CDR3 bases: TGTGCCAGCAGCTTAGGACCTCTGGGGGGAAACACCATATATTTT. Translating it yields CASSLGPLGGNTIYF. The chain is built from TRBV7-9 and TRBJ1-3; D unclear. Trimming pared 1 base from V and 4 bases from J, leaving 11 bases between. The CDR3 length is 15 residues. Germline-derived CDR1 and CDR2 are SEHNR and FQNEAQ (reference sequence).

The chain recombines TRBV19 with TRBJ1-2, with TRBD1 matching 8 bases. V trimming: 4 bases; J trimming: 5 bases; junction bases outside the gene matches: 6. Germline-derived CDR1 and CDR2 are LNHDA and SQIVND (reference sequence). This CDR3 comprises 14 residues. CDR3 sequence reads: CASSNQGAYYGYTF. The DNA of the CDR3 is TGTGCCAGTAGTAACCAGGGGGCGTATTATGGCTACACCTTC. The variable domain in full, with the rest retrieved from reference TRBV19 and TRBJ1-2, is DGGITQSPKYLFRKEGQNVTLSCEQNLNHDAMYWYRQDPGQGLRLIYYSQIVNDFQKGDIAEGYSVSREKKESFPLTVTSAQKNPTAFYLCASSNQGAYYGYTFGSGTRLTVV.